Shown below are 23 T cell receptor beta chains from a single sample sequenced in a study of blood T cell repertoires in COVID-19. Libraries were prepared by immunoSEQ multiplex PCR; TCRdb keeps only in-frame clonotypes and omits some of them. This sample has roughly 500,000 clones, with approximately 87% found just once. The sample taken for sequencing was PBMCs or T cells enriched from blood (not recorded which). These receptors all come from a woman in her 40s who had recovered from COVID-19.

This sequence joins TRBV5-8 and TRBJ1-6; perhaps TRBD1 as D (6 bases). The V end lost 0 bases, the J end lost 10 bases, and 23 bases lay between the germline ends. The CDR3 runs 18 residues. The germline gives CDR1 SGHTS, CDR2 YDEGEE. In DNA form, the CDR3 reads TGTGCCAGCAGCTTGGTTCCCCACAGGGTTGGAATGGTGTCACCCCTCCACTTT. This gives the protein CASSLVPHRVGMVSPLHF.

J is TRBJ2-5 and V is TRBV6-6; a possible D gene is TRBD1 (5 bases). CDR1 and CDR2 from the germline V gene are MNHNY and SVGAGI (reference sequence). Trimming removed 2 bases at V and 0 bases at J, with 10 bases between. The CDR3 totals 15 residues. In DNA form, the CDR3 reads TGTGCCAGCAGTTACGAAGGACACTACCAAGAGACCCAGTACTTC. It encodes CASSYEGHYQETQYF.

The chain couples TRBV4-3 to TRBJ2-1, with TRBD1 as a possible D gene (5 bases). The CDR3 is 12 residues long. CDR1 is LGHNA, CDR2 YSLEER, per germline. The germline V and J ends were trimmed by 3 bases and 8 bases, with 8 bases remaining between them. DNA of the CDR3: TGCGCCAGCAGCCACAGCAGGGATGAGCAGTTCTTC. The encoded protein is CASSHSRDEQFF.

This clone has a single count. This chain uses TRBV7-9 with TRBJ2-7; D call uncertain. The length of the CDR3 is 13 residues. CDR1 is SEHNR and CDR2 is FQNEAQ in the germline V gene (reference sequence). V was cut by 0 bases and J by 5 bases, with 8 bases left in between. In DNA form, the CDR3 reads TGTGCCAGCAGCTTAGCACTCCGGGACGAGCAGTACTTC. Translating gives CASSLALRDEQYF.

The genes are TRBV15 and TRBJ2-3; 9 bases agree with TRBD2. Germline V gene sequence: CDR1 LNHNV, CDR2 YYDKDF (reference sequence). CDR3 length: 19 amino acids. V shed 3 bases and J 4 bases; nucleotides not matched to a gene: 17. CDR3 in amino acids: CATSSKDSAGGGTADTQYF. CDR3 in DNA: TGTGCCACCAGCAGCAAAGACTCAGCGGGAGGCGGGACGGCAGATACGCAGTATTTT.

The chain joins TRBV27 to TRBJ2-1, with TRBD2 as a possible D gene (6 bases). The CDR3 spans 15 residues. Deletions cut 5 bases from V and 4 bases from J, with 15 bases between. Germline V CDR1 and CDR2: MNHEY, SMNVEV (reference sequence). The CDR3 bases are TGTGCCAGCAGTGTTCTAGCGAGCTCTTACAATGAGCAGTTCTTC. This encodes CASSVLASSYNEQFF.

With regard to this clone: Distinct nucleotide sequences in the sample also encode this CDR3. V gene TRBV7-2 combines with J gene TRBJ2-1; the D gene is possibly TRBD1 (5 bases). There are 13 residues in the CDR3. Germline V gene data show CDR1 as SGHTA and CDR2 as FQGNSA. Trimming left V 4 bases short and J 3 bases short, with 7 bases between. The CDR3 here is CASSSDSYNEQFF. CDR3 nucleotides: TGTGCCAGCAGCTCCGACAGCTACAATGAGCAGTTCTTC.

The rearrangement joins TRBV4-3 to TRBJ1-2, with D tentatively TRBD1 (5 bases). The germline gives CDR1 LGHNA, CDR2 YSLEER. There are 14 residues in the CDR3. The V end was cut by 1 base, the J end by 4 bases, with 10 bases between. The DNA for the CDR3 is TGCGCCAGCAGCCAAGCCGCAGGGCCCTATGGCTACACCTTC. This codes for CASSQAAGPYGYTF.

This clone was detected once. The rearrangement joins TRBV4-3 to TRBJ1-3; D is unclear. Trimming shortened V by 0 bases and J by 4 bases, and 10 bases separated the two germline ends. There are 15 residues in the CDR3. Germline loops: CDR1 LGHNA, CDR2 YSLEER. The DNA of the CDR3 is TGCGCCAGCAGCCAAGAGCCGTCGGTCGGAAACACCATATATTTT. It encodes CASSQEPSVGNTIYF.

J is TRBJ2-2 and V is TRBV19, with a tentative D call TRBD1 (6 bases). Per germline, CDR1 LNHDA and CDR2 SQIVND (reference sequence). Deletions cut 9 bases from V and 4 bases from J, with 18 bases between. The CDR3 is 15 residues long. The CDR3, as DNA: TGTGCCAGCCGATGGGGGCGCGGACGCACCGGGGAGCTGTTTTTT. Protein product: CASRWGRGRTGELFF.

This clone was seen only once. The chain uses TRBV7-9 and TRBJ1-1, with a possible D match to TRBD1 (5 bases). V was clipped by 3 bases and J by 1 base, with 9 bases between them. This CDR3 spans 14 amino acids. In germline, CDR1 is SEHNR, CDR2 FQNEAQ (reference sequence). CDR3 sequence reads: CASSLGLQNTEAFF. The CDR3 nucleotides read TGTGCCAGCAGCTTGGGACTCCAGAACACTGAAGCTTTCTTT.

The CDR3 protein is CASSSRGLVYGYTF. Written as DNA, the CDR3 is TGTGCCAGCAGCTCCAGGGGGCTGGTGTATGGCTACACCTTC. The chain is built from TRBV11-2 and TRBJ1-2; 8 bases line up with TRBD1. CDR3 size: 14 residues. Trimming removed 4 bases from V and 5 bases from J; junction bases left unmatched: 6. From germline, CDR1 is SGHAT and CDR2 FQNNGV.

The CDR3 spells CASSPGGGGQPQHF. Here the CDR3 DNA reads TGTGCCAGCAGCCCTGGGGGGGGTGGGCAGCCCCAGCATTTT. The genes are TRBV2 and TRBJ1-5; D may be TRBD1 (5 bases). Trimming shortened V by 6 bases and J by 7 bases, and 16 bases separated the two germline ends. The germline V gene has CDR1 SNHLY and CDR2 FYNNEI. This CDR3 region has 14 residues. The full variable domain, in which reference TRBV2 and TRBJ1-5 provide the parts outside the CDR3, is EPEVTQTPSHQVTQMGQEVILRCVPISNHLYFYWYRQILGQKVEFLVSFYNNEISEKSEIFDDQFSVERPDGSNFTLKIRSTKLEDSAMYFCASSPGGGGQPQHFGDGTRLSIL.

This chain connects TRBV20-1 to TRBJ1-2; perhaps TRBD1 as D (6 bases). The CDR3 has 11 amino acids. CDR1 is DFQATT and CDR2 is SNEGSKA in the germline V gene (reference sequence). V was trimmed by 5 bases and J by 6 bases, leaving 10 bases between them. The CDR3 bases are TGCAGTGCTGTCAGGGGCCATGGCTACACCTTC. This codes for CSAVRGHGYTF.

The genes are TRBV10-2 and TRBJ2-3; 10 bases match TRBD2. From germline, CDR1 is WSHSY and CDR2 SAAADI. The CDR3 contains 14 residues. With V trimmed by 9 bases and J by 1 base, 4 bases remained unmatched. CDR3 DNA: TGCGCCAGACTTGGACTAGCGGGCACAGATACGCAGTATTTT. It codes for CARLGLAGTDTQYF.

V usage is TRBV5-4 and J usage is TRBJ2-3; 9 bases are shared with TRBD1. The CDR3 runs to 16 residues. Trimming took 3 bases from V and 3 from J; bases not matched to a gene: 8. Germline values: CDR1 SGHNT, CDR2 YYREEE (reference sequence). The CDR3 DNA reads TGTGCCAGCAGCTCCGGGACAGGGCTGGCGACAGATACGCAGTATTTT. Translation: CASSSGTGLATDTQYF.

This chain connects TRBV5-1 to TRBJ2-1; 8 positions match TRBD2. V was clipped by 2 bases and J by 2 bases; unmatched bases: 3. The CDR3 has 15 residues. Germline V CDR1 and CDR2: SGHRS, YFSETQ. This CDR3 is CASSFTSGTYNEQFF. The CDR3 DNA follows: TGCGCCAGCAGCTTCACTAGCGGTACCTACAATGAGCAGTTCTTC.

The CDR3 spells CASSSTGGYGYTF. The DNA of the CDR3 is TGTGCCAGCAGCTCGACAGGCGGCTATGGCTACACCTTC. V and J are TRBV11-3 and TRBJ1-2; D is perhaps TRBD1 (6 bases). Deletions cut 4 bases from V and 4 bases from J, with 10 bases between. The germline gives CDR1 SGHNT, CDR2 YENEEA. There are 13 residues in the CDR3.

V gene TRBV4-1 combines with J gene TRBJ2-7, with 7 bases aligning to TRBD2. The CDR3 totals 16 residues. Germline V gives CDR1 MGHRA, CDR2 YSYEKL. After removal of 3 bases from V and 1 base from J, the junction contained 9 bases not matched to a gene. CDR3 residues: CASSHRPAGGSYEQYF. CDR3 DNA sequence: TGCGCCAGCAGCCACCGCCCCGCCGGGGGGTCCTACGAGCAGTACTTC.

This chain joins TRBV7-9 and TRBJ1-2; D is unclear. V lost 2 bases to trimming and J lost 7 bases, with 5 bases between them. Looked up from germline, CDR1 is SEHNR and CDR2 is FQNEAQ (reference sequence). This CDR3 has 11 amino acids. The CDR3 loop is CASSLFGGYTF. The CDR3, as DNA: TGTGCCAGCAGCTTATTCGGTGGCTACACCTTC. Full variable domain (outside the CDR3, taken from reference TRBV7-9 and TRBJ1-2): DTGVSQNPRHKITKRGQNVTFRCDPISEHNRLYWYRQTLGQGPEFLTYFQNEAQLEKSRLLSDRFSAERPKGSFSTLEIQRTEQGDSAMYLCASSLFGGYTFGSGTRLTVV.

The V and J genes are TRBV19 and TRBJ1-2; TRBD1 agrees at 10 bases. CDR3 length equals 14 residues. Trimming at V came to 5 bases and at J to 4 bases, leaving 4 bases not matched to a gene. From germline, CDR1 is LNHDA and CDR2 SQIVND (reference sequence). CDR3 region: CASSSRTGGYGYTF. The CDR3 DNA reads TGTGCCAGTAGTTCCCGGACAGGGGGCTATGGCTACACCTTC.

The V and J genes are TRBV3-1 (or the pseudogene TRBV3-2) and TRBJ1-2; 7 bases line up with TRBD1. CDR1 and CDR2 from the germline V gene are LGHDT and YNNKEL (reference sequence). Germline trimming cut 4 bases from V and 5 bases from J; bases unmatched to any gene: 4. The CDR3 has 13 residues. DNA for the CDR3: TGTGCCAGCAGCCTACAGGGGTGGTATGGCTACACCTTC. This gives the protein CASSLQGWYGYTF.

The chain employs TRBV7-2 and TRBJ1-1; 10 nucleotides line up with TRBD1. V was pared by 5 bases and J by 7 bases, with 7 bases of the junction left unmatched. The CDR3 has 14 residues. Germline V gene lookup returns CDR1 SGHTA and CDR2 FQGNSA. CDR3 region: CASSQGQGFIEAFF. DNA of the CDR3: TGTGCCAGCAGCCAGGGACAGGGGTTTATTGAAGCTTTCTTT.